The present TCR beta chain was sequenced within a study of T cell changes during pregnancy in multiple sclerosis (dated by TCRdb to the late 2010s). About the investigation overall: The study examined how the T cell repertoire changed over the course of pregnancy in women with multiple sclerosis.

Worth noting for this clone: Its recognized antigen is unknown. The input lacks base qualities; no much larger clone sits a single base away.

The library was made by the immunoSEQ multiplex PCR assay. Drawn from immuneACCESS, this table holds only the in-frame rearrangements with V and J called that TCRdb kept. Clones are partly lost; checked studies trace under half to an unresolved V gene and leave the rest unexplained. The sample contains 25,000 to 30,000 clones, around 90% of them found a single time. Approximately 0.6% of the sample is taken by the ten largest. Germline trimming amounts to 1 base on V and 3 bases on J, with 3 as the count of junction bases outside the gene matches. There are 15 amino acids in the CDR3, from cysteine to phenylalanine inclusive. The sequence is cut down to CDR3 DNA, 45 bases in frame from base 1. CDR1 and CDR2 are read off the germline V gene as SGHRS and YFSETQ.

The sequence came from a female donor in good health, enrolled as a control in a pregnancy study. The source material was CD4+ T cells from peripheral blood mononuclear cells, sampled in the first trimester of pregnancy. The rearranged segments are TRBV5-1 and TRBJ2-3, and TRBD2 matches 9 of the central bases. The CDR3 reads CASSLLTSGTDTQYF. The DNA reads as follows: TGCGCCAGCAGCTTGTTGACTAGCGGAACAGATACGCAGTATTTT.